The 3 T cell receptor beta chains presented below share a single source sample, sequenced in a study of response to subunit inactivated influenza vaccine. TCRdb recomputed calls from the RT-PCR reads with MiXCR, one row per CDR3 protein. In the table there are approximately 700,000 distinct CDR3 sequences, 14% of which are singletons. Sequences were derived from PBMCs from blood, sampled roughly 15 days before vaccination. The source of these receptors is a man aged 45-65 years who received an inactivated influenza vaccine.

The chain combines TRBV28 with TRBJ1-2; D is unresolved. Trimming shortened V by 2 bases and J by 7 bases, and 14 bases separated the two germline ends. The CDR3 totals 14 residues. Germline assignment: CDR1 MDHEN and CDR2 SYDVKM. The CDR3 spells CASSLGQATFGYTF. CDR3 DNA: TGTGCCAGCAGTTTAGGTCAGGCAACGTTTGGCTACACCTTC.

The gene calls are TRBV29-1 and TRBJ2-1, with D maybe TRBD2 (5 bases). Trimming left V 5 bases short and J 7 bases short, with 21 bases between. Per the germline V gene, CDR1 is SQVTM and CDR2 is ANQGSEA. There are 15 residues in the CDR3. The CDR3 sequence: CSVSAVGEIGNEQFF. CDR3 nucleotides: TGCAGCGTTTCGGCGGTTGGGGAGATCGGGAATGAGCAGTTCTTC.

In this sample, this clonotype turned up a few times. The genes are TRBV4-1 and TRBJ1-2, with D perhaps TRBD1 (5 bases). The CDR3 spans 15 residues. V lost 1 base and J lost 4, with 13 bases in between. Germline V gives CDR1 MGHRA, CDR2 YSYEKL. The CDR3 nucleotides read TGCGCCAGCAGCCAAGCGGTAGGGGAGGGCTATGGCTACACCTTC. Protein: CASSQAVGEGYGYTF.